The 18 T cell receptor beta chains below were found in one sample sequenced in a study of blood T cell repertoires in COVID-19. Profiled with immunoSEQ multiplex PCR; TCRdb holds only in-frame clones, not every one. The table has around 220,000 clones, 87% seen once. The sample taken for sequencing was PBMCs or T cells enriched from blood (not recorded which). The receptors were gathered from a woman under 40 with acute COVID-19.

The V call is TRBV19, the J call TRBJ2-7, with D possibly being TRBD2 (6 bases). V lost 8 bases to trimming and J lost 2 bases, with 22 bases between them. The CDR3 totals 16 residues. CDR1 is LNHDA, CDR2 SQIVND, per germline (reference sequence). The CDR3 loop is CASSYWGERDPYEQYF. The CDR3 DNA reads TGTGCCAGTTCCTATTGGGGGGAACGGGACCCCTACGAGCAGTACTTC.

This chain links TRBV6-5 with TRBJ1-1; TRBD1 matches 8 bases. CDR3 length: 14 residues. Trimming cost V 2 bases and J 4 bases; bases outside gene matches: 3. CDR1 and CDR2 from the germline V gene are MNHEY and SVGAGI. For the CDR3, the DNA is TGTGCCAGCAGTTACCAGGGGGCAGGCACTGAAGCTTTCTTT. Translation: CASSYQGAGTEAFF.

This sequence joins TRBV9 and TRBJ2-6; D call uncertain. Trimming stripped 0 bases from V and 0 bases from J, with 10 bases between. CDR3 size: 17 residues. Germline V gene sequence: CDR1 SGDLS, CDR2 YYNGEE. The CDR3 is CASSVELQHSGANVLTF. For the CDR3, the DNA is TGTGCCAGCAGCGTAGAGTTGCAACACTCTGGGGCCAACGTCCTGACTTTC. Filled out from reference TRBV9 and TRBJ2-6, the complete variable domain reads DSGVTQTPKHLITATGQRVTLRCSPRSGDLSVYWYQQSLDQGLQFLIQYYNGEERAKGNILERFSAQQFPDLHSELNLSSLELGDSALYFCASSVELQHSGANVLTFGAGSRLTVL.

DNA of the CDR3: TGTGCCAGCAGTTTCCGCCCAGCGGCCTACGAGCAGTACTTC. Translating gives CASSFRPAAYEQYF. The V and J genes are TRBV27 and TRBJ2-7, with D tentatively TRBD2 (5 bases). V dropped 3 bases and J dropped 2 bases, with 11 bases sitting between them. CDR1 is MNHEY and CDR2 is SMNVEV in the germline V gene (reference sequence). CDR3 length: 14 residues.

The gene calls are TRBV7-3 and TRBJ2-1, with 8 bases identical to TRBD2. CDR1 and CDR2 from the germline V gene are SGHTA and FQGTGA. The CDR3 is 14 residues long. The V segment lost 5 bases and the J segment 7 bases; nucleotides outside the gene matches: 7. As DNA, the CDR3 is TGTGCCAGCAGCCCGACTAGCGTTGGGAATGAGCAGTTCTTC. Translated: CASSPTSVGNEQFF.

This chain links TRBV2 with TRBJ2-1, with 8 bases aligning to TRBD2. Germline V gene lookup returns CDR1 SNHLY and CDR2 FYNNEI. V was clipped by 6 bases and J by 5 bases; unmatched bases: 9. This CDR3 has 15 residues. DNA of the CDR3: TGTGCCAGCAGAGGGAGCGGGAGTCACGACAATGAGCAGTTCTTC. This gives the protein CASRGSGSHDNEQFF.

The genes are TRBV6-5 and TRBJ2-7; TRBD1 aligns across 8 bases. The germline CDR1 and CDR2 sequences are MNHEY and SVGAGI. This CDR3 region has 15 residues. The V segment lost 5 bases and the J segment 2 bases; nucleotides outside the gene matches: 8. The CDR3 region is CASSKQTGAAYEQYF. Written as DNA, the CDR3 is TGTGCCAGCAGTAAACAGACAGGGGCGGCCTACGAGCAGTACTTC.

This clone was detected once. This chain uses TRBV7-9 with TRBJ1-2; D not resolved. Germline CDR1 SEHNR, CDR2 FQNEAQ (reference sequence). Trimming took off 8 bases at V and 8 bases at J, with 6 bases between the two ends. This CDR3 region has 9 residues. DNA for the CDR3: TGTGCCAGCGGTGCGGGCTACACCTTC. Translation: CASGAGYTF.

V and J are TRBV29-1 and TRBJ2-1, with a weak D call TRBD2 (5 bases). Per the germline V gene, CDR1 is SQVTM and CDR2 is ANQGSEA. This CDR3 has 14 residues. The V and J ends lost 5 bases and 3 bases respectively, with 14 bases between them. CDR3 nucleotides: TGCAGCGTTATAATTCCCCGGGGCTACAATGAGCAGTTCTTC. It encodes CSVIIPRGYNEQFF.

The rearrangement joins TRBV3-1 (or the pseudogene TRBV3-2) to TRBJ2-5; D possibly corresponds to TRBD1 (6 bases). This CDR3 region has 15 residues. CDR1 and CDR2 from the germline V gene are LGHDT and YNNKEL (reference sequence). The V end was cut by 4 bases, the J end by 4 bases, with 16 bases between. The DNA for the CDR3 is TGTGCCAGCAGCCCAACCACCGGACAGCTAGAGACCCAGTACTTC. Translated: CASSPTTGQLETQYF.

The chain employs TRBV6-4 and TRBJ1-5, with TRBD1 matching over 9 bases. CDR3 length equals 18 residues. The V gene end was trimmed by 3 bases and the J gene end by 3 bases; junction bases not matched to a gene: 12. Germline-derived CDR1 and CDR2 are MRHNA and SNTAGT. This CDR3 is CASSERRDRVDLNQPQHF. The CDR3 bases are TGTGCCAGCAGTGAAAGACGGGACAGGGTGGACCTCAATCAGCCCCAGCATTTT.

This chain joins TRBV13 and TRBJ2-7; TRBD2 matches at 8 bases. The germline V gene has CDR1 PRHDT and CDR2 FYEKMQ (reference sequence). The CDR3 runs to 13 residues. V lost 6 bases to trimming and J lost 6 bases; unmatched junction nucleotides: 7. The CDR3 sequence is CASSPGTRGEQYF. The CDR3 nucleotides are TGTGCCAGCAGTCCCGGGACTAGAGGCGAGCAGTACTTC.

The chain recombines TRBV21-1 with TRBJ1-3; the DNA was not compared with TRBD1, the D call given in the table. TRBV21-1 is a recognized pseudogene. The length of the CDR3 is 16 residues. CDR3 protein: CASSKRAGCSGNTIYF. The CDR3 nucleotides read TGTGCCAGCAGCAAACGGGCAGGGTGCTCTGGAAACACCATATATTTT.

V and J are TRBV9 and TRBJ1-2, with D unresolved. Deletions cut 3 bases from V and 4 bases from J, with 16 bases between. The CDR3 has 15 amino acids. Germline V gene lookup returns CDR1 SGDLS and CDR2 YYNGEE. This CDR3 is CASSGPWTETYGYTF. The CDR3 DNA reads as TGTGCCAGCAGCGGGCCCTGGACTGAAACCTATGGCTACACCTTC. The complete variable domain, with remaining parts taken from reference TRBV9 and TRBJ1-2, reads DSGVTQTPKHLITATGQRVTLRCSPRSGDLSVYWYQQSLDQGLQFLIQYYNGEERAKGNILERFSAQQFPDLHSELNLSSLELGDSALYFCASSGPWTETYGYTFGSGTRLTVV.

The rearrangement uses TRBV12-3 or TRBV12-4 and TRBJ1-5; no clear D. Trimming removed 2 bases at V and 5 bases at J, with 7 bases between. The CDR3 consists of 13 residues. CDR3: CASSLQDDQPQHF. The CDR3 DNA follows: TGTGCCAGCAGTTTACAGGATGATCAGCCCCAGCATTTT.

This clone was found once. V gene TRBV7-9 combines with J gene TRBJ1-1; D is possibly TRBD1 (5 bases). CDR3 length: 15 residues. Germline CDR1 SEHNR, CDR2 FQNEAQ (reference sequence). The germline V and J ends were trimmed by 5 bases and 1 base, with 14 bases remaining between them. CDR3 residues: CASSDLQVSNTEAFF. The CDR3 DNA sequence: TGTGCCAGCAGCGATCTACAGGTATCGAACACTGAAGCTTTCTTT.

This clone was seen only a few times. The rearrangement links TRBV7-9 to TRBJ1-1; D uncertain. Trimming shortened V by 2 bases and J by 0 bases, and 16 bases separated the two germline ends. Germline CDR1 reads SEHNR; CDR2 reads FQNEAQ (reference sequence). CDR3 length equals 17 residues. CDR3 in DNA: TGTGCCAGCAGCTTAAGTTTGAATCCCCCTATGAACACTGAAGCTTTCTTT. Encoded protein: CASSLSLNPPMNTEAFF. The full variable domain, in which reference TRBV7-9 and TRBJ1-1 provide the parts outside the CDR3, is DTGVSQNPRHKITKRGQNVTFRCDPISEHNRLYWYRQTLGQGPEFLTYFQNEAQLEKSRLLSDRFSAERPKGSFSTLEIQRTEQGDSAMYLCASSLSLNPPMNTEAFFGQGTRLTVV.

The gene calls are TRBV6-6 and TRBJ2-1; the match to TRBD2 covers 10 bases. This CDR3 contains 15 residues. The germline V gene has CDR1 MNHNY and CDR2 SVGAGI (reference sequence). Trimming at V came to 8 bases and at J to 8 bases, leaving 12 bases not matched to a gene. CDR3 bases: TGTGCCAGCCTAAGAGCGGGAGGGCCACCGGATGAGCAGTTCTTC. Residues: CASLRAGGPPDEQFF.